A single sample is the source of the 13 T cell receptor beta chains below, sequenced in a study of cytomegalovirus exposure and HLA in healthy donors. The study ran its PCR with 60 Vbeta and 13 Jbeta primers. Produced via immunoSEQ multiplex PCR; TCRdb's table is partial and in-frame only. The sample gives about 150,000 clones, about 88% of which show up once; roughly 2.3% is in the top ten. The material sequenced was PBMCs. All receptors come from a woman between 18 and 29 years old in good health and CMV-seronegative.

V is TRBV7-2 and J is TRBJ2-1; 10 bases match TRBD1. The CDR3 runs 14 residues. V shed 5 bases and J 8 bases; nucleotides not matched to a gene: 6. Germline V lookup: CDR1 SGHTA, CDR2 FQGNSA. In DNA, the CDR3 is TGTGCCAGCAGCGCCCGACAGGGGGCCTATGAGCAGTTCTTC. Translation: CASSARQGAYEQFF.

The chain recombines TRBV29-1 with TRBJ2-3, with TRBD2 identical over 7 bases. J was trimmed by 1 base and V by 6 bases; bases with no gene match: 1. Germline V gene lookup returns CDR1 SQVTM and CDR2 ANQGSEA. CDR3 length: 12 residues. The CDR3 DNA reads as TGCAGCGTCCTAGCGGGCACAGATACGCAGTATTTT. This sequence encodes CSVLAGTDTQYF.

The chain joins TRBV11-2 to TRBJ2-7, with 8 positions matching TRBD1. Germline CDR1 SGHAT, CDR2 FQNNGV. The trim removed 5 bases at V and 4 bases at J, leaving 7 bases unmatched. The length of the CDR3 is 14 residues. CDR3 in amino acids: CASSVGTGNYEQYF. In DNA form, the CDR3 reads TGTGCCAGCAGCGTCGGGACAGGAAATTACGAGCAGTACTTC.

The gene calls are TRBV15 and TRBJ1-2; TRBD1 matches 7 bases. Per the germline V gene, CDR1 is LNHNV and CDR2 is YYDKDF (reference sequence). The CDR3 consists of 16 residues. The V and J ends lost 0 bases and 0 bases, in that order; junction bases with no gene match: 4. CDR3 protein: CATSRDLDRTNYGYTF. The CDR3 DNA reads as TGTGCCACCAGCAGAGACTTGGACAGGACTAACTATGGCTACACCTTC.

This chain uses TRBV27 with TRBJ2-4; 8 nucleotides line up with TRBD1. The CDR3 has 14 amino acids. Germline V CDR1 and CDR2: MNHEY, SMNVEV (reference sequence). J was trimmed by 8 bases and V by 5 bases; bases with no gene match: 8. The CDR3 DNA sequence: TGTGCCAGCAGTCCCCCGGACAGGGCGGACATTCAGTACTTC. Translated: CASSPPDRADIQYF.

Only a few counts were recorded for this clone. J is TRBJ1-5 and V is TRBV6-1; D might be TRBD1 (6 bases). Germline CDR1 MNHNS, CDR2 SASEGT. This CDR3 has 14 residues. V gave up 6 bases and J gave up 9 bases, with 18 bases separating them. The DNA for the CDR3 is TGTGCCAGCAGGCCGACCAGGGGAAGGACGCCCCAGCATTTT. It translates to CASRPTRGRTPQHF.

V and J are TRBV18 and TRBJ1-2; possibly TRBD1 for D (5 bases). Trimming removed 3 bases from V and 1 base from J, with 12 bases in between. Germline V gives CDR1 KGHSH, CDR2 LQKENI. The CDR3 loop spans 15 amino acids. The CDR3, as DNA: TGTGCCAGCTCACCGCCGGCAGGGATTAACTATGGCTACACCTTC. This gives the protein CASSPPAGINYGYTF.

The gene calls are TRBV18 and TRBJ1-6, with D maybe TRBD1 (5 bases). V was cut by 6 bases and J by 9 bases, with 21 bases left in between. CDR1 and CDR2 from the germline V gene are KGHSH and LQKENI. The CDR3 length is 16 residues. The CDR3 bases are TGTGCCAGCTCTCCTTCTTGGCAGGGCCCCCCTTCACCCCTCCACTTT. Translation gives CASSPSWQGPPSPLHF.

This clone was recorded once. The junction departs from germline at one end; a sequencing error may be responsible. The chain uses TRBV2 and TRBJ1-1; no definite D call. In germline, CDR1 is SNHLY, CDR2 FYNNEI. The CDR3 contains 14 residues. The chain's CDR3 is CVSSGFGSGTEAFF. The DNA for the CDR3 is TGTGTCAGCAGTGGATTCGGGAGCGGGACTGAAGCTTTCTTT. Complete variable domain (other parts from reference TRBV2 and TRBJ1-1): EPEVTQTPSHQVTQMGQEVILRCVPISNHLYFYWYRQILGQKVEFLVSFYNNEISEKSEIFDDQFSVERPDGSNFTLKIRSTKLEDSAMYFCVSSGFGSGTEAFFGQGTRLTVV.

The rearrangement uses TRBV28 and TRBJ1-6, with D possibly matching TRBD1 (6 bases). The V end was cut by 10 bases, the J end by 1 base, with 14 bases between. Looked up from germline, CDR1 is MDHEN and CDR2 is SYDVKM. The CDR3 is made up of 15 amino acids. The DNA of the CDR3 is TGTGCCACGGTCCAGGGGTGGTCCTATAATTCACCCCTCCACTTT. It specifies CATVQGWSYNSPLHF.

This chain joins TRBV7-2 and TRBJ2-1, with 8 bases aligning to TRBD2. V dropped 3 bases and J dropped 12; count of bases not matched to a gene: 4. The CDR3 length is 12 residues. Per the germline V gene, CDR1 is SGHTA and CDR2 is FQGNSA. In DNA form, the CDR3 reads TGTGCCAGCAGCTTCTTCCGGGAGGGGCAGTTCTTC. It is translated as CASSFFREGQFF.

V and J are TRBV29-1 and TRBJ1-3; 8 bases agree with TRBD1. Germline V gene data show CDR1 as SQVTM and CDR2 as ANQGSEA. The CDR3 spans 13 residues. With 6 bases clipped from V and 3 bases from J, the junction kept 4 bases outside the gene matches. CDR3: CSVQGAGGNTIYF. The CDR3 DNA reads TGCAGCGTGCAGGGGGCGGGTGGAAACACCATATATTTT. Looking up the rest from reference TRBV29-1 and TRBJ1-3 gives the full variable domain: SAVISQKPSRDICQRGTSLTIQCQVDSQVTMMFWYRQQPGQSLTLIATANQGSEATYESGFVIDKFPISRPNLTFSTLTVSNMSPEDSSIYLCSVQGAGGNTIYFGEGSWLTVV.

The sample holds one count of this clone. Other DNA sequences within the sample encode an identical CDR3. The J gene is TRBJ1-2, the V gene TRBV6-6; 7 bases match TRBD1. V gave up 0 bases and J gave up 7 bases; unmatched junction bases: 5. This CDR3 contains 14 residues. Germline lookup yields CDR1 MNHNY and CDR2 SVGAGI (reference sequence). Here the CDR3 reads CASSYSEGAGGYTF. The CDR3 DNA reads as TGTGCCAGCAGTTACTCCGAGGGGGCGGGTGGCTACACCTTC.